This T cell receptor (beta chain) was documented in a study of control samples from healthy donors and cancer patients. Profiling relied on immunoSEQ multiplex PCR, and the TCRdb table lists in-frame clones only, not all of them. Among roughly 86,000 clones, over 90% were seen once, and the ten largest hold 1.5%. Trimming took off 4 bases at V and 6 bases at J, with 16 bases between the two ends. CDR3 size: 15 residues. Looked up from germline, CDR1 is SNHLY and CDR2 is FYNNEI. This receptor was identified in a woman in her twenties or thirties in good health. J is TRBJ1-5 and V is TRBV2; D remains unclear. Input material: blood. CDR3 region: CASSGSWADSQPQHF. CDR3 nucleotides: TGTGCCAGCAGTGGGAGCTGGGCGGATAGTCAGCCCCAGCATTTT.